A single sample gave rise to the 16 T cell receptor beta chains below, sequenced in a study of blood T cell repertoires in COVID-19. The assay was immunoSEQ multiplex PCR, and TCRdb's table has in-frame clones only and misses some. The table includes 110,000 to 150,000 clones, roughly three quarters detected once. The sample consisted of peripheral blood. The receptors here all came from an older woman with acute or convalescent COVID-19.

This rearrangement joins TRBV19 to TRBJ1-5; possible D gene TRBD1, 5 bases. Germline V lookup: CDR1 LNHDA, CDR2 SQIVND (reference sequence). V was trimmed by 3 bases and J by 7 bases, leaving 10 bases between them. This CDR3 spans 13 amino acids. The chain's CDR3 is CASSMTVRQPQHF. The CDR3, as DNA: TGTGCCAGTAGTATGACAGTTAGACAGCCCCAGCATTTT.

The chain has TRBV27 and TRBJ2-1; TRBD2 matches 9 bases. The CDR3 is made up of 12 amino acids. CDR1 and CDR2 (germline): MNHEY, SMNVEV (reference sequence). J lost 13 bases, V lost 5 bases, and 6 bases had no gene match. CDR3 DNA sequence: TGTGCCAGCAGTAGCTGGCTAGCGGGACAGTTCTTC. As protein: CASSSWLAGQFF.

The chain has TRBV24-1 and TRBJ2-1; possible D gene TRBD2, 5 bases. Germline V CDR1 and CDR2: KGHDR, SFDVKD. The CDR3 has 14 residues. Trimming took off 7 bases at V and 6 bases at J, with 15 bases between the two ends. This chain's CDR3 is CATRGSGPGNEQFF. The CDR3 DNA reads as TGTGCCACCAGGGGCAGCGGTCCCGGCAATGAGCAGTTCTTC.

The table lists this clone with a count of one. The V and J genes are TRBV9 and TRBJ2-1; 12 nucleotides line up with TRBD2. The CDR3 is 15 amino acids. With V trimmed by 3 bases and J by 7 bases, 5 bases remained unmatched. Germline V gene lookup returns CDR1 SGDLS and CDR2 YYNGEE. CDR3 sequence (DNA): TGTGCCAGCAGCGGACTAGCGGGAGTCGAAAATGAGCAGTTCTTC. Translation gives CASSGLAGVENEQFF.

The rearrangement links TRBV6-5 to TRBJ2-1; TRBD2 matches 14 bases. V trimming: 4 bases; J trimming: 9 bases; junction bases outside the gene matches: 5. Germline CDR1 and CDR2: MNHEY and SVGAGI. CDR3 length: 15 residues. The CDR3 sequence is CASSSGTSGRIEQFF. DNA of the CDR3: TGTGCCAGCAGTTCCGGGACTAGCGGGAGAATTGAGCAGTTCTTC.

CDR3 protein: CASSVQGAISPLHF. The CDR3 nucleotides read TGTGCCAGCAGCGTGCAGGGGGCCATTTCACCCCTCCACTTT. This chain links TRBV14 with TRBJ1-6, with TRBD1 matching 8 bases. The CDR3 totals 14 residues. V shed 5 bases, J shed 9 bases, and the junction held 6 bases outside the gene matches. Germline V CDR1 and CDR2: SGHDN, FVKESK.

The V and J genes are TRBV7-8 and TRBJ1-4, with 8 bases matching TRBD1. The germline V gene has CDR1 SGHVS and CDR2 FQNEAQ. The ends lost 0 bases at V and 5 bases at J; junction bases unmatched: 17. The CDR3 runs to 20 residues. The CDR3 protein is CASSLAGRGQASGRNEKLFF. In nucleotides, the CDR3 is TGTGCCAGCAGCTTAGCGGGCCGGGGACAGGCCTCTGGGCGGAATGAAAAACTGTTTTTT.

The chain joins TRBV18 to TRBJ2-2; D is unclear. The CDR3 runs 16 residues. Deletions cut 5 bases from V and 1 base from J, with 14 bases between. The germline V gene has CDR1 KGHSH and CDR2 LQKENI. The CDR3 loop reads CASSFTAGVNTGELFF. CDR3 DNA: TGTGCCAGCTCATTCACGGCTGGAGTGAACACCGGGGAGCTGTTTTTT.

This clone has only one observation. This chain uses TRBV5-1 with TRBJ2-7; 13 nucleotides align to TRBD2. Germline CDR1 is SGHRS and CDR2 is YFSETQ. V gave up 0 bases and J gave up 5 bases; unmatched junction bases: 2. The CDR3 is 15 amino acids. CDR3 nucleotides: TGCGCCAGCAGCTTGGAACTAGCGGGAGGGAACGAGCAGTACTTC. This codes for CASSLELAGGNEQYF. The full variable domain, completed using reference TRBV5-1 and TRBJ2-7, is KAGVTQTPRYLIKTRGQQVTLSCSPISGHRSVSWYQQTPGQGLQFLFEYFSETQRNKGNFPGRFSGRQFSNSRSEMNVSTLELGDSALYLCASSLELAGGNEQYFGPGTRLTVT.

The rearrangement uses TRBV5-6 and TRBJ2-6, with D possibly matching TRBD2 (6 bases). CDR1 is SGHDT and CDR2 is YYEEEE in the germline V gene. V shed 0 bases and J shed 10 bases, with 8 bases lying between them. This CDR3 is 13 amino acids long. Here the CDR3 reads CASSLVAENVLTF. Here the CDR3 DNA reads TGTGCCAGCAGCTTGGTAGCGGAGAACGTCCTGACTTTC.

CDR3 amino acids: CASSMRGGLAGYNEQFF. As DNA, the CDR3 is TGTGCCAGTAGTATGAGAGGTGGACTAGCGGGTTACAATGAGCAGTTCTTC. The genes are TRBV19 and TRBJ2-1, with 11 positions matching TRBD2. With 3 bases clipped from V and 4 bases from J, the junction kept 8 bases outside the gene matches. Germline V gene sequence: CDR1 LNHDA, CDR2 SQIVND (reference sequence). This CDR3 is built from 17 residues.

The V call is TRBV7-2, the J call TRBJ2-7; D is possibly TRBD2 (7 bases). The CDR3 loop spans 13 amino acids. Germline V lookup: CDR1 SGHTA, CDR2 FQGNSA. The ends were cut back, 6 bases at V and 6 bases at J, with 15 bases in the middle. Here the CDR3 DNA reads TGTGCCAGCAGGCCATTCGGGGGGCTCGAGCAGTACTTC. This sequence encodes CASRPFGGLEQYF.

The chain employs TRBV6-5 and TRBJ2-7; possible D gene TRBD2, 6 bases. Germline V lookup: CDR1 MNHEY, CDR2 SVGAGI. V was trimmed by 5 bases and J by 4 bases, leaving 9 bases between them. The length of the CDR3 is 12 residues. In nucleotides, the CDR3 is TGTGCCAGCAGTCTGGGGAGGTACGAGCAGTACTTC. Encoded protein: CASSLGRYEQYF.

This chain connects TRBV27 to TRBJ2-7; 8 nucleotides agree with TRBD2. CDR3 size: 16 residues. V lost 2 bases to trimming and J lost 6 bases; unmatched junction nucleotides: 12. CDR1 is MNHEY and CDR2 is SMNVEV in the germline V gene (reference sequence). CDR3 loop: CASSLTPAAGVTEQYF. In DNA form, the CDR3 reads TGTGCCAGCAGTTTAACCCCCGCAGCGGGAGTTACCGAGCAGTACTTC.

The rearrangement uses TRBV11-2 and TRBJ2-2; D is unclear. This CDR3 has 16 amino acids. The germline V and J ends were trimmed by 5 bases and 5 bases, with 18 bases remaining between them. Germline CDR1 reads SGHAT; CDR2 reads FQNNGV. CDR3 residues: CASSPLKLLRTGELFF. The DNA for the CDR3 is TGTGCCAGCAGCCCCCTTAAGCTACTTCGAACCGGGGAGCTGTTTTTT.

This clone was detected once. The chain is built from TRBV7-3 and TRBJ2-1, with 9 positions matching TRBD2. Germline CDR1 and CDR2: SGHTA and FQGTGA. J was trimmed by 2 bases and V by 2 bases; bases with no gene match: 4. CDR3 length: 16 amino acids. CDR3 region: CASSLSGGRAYNEQFF. CDR3 nucleotide sequence: TGTGCCAGCAGCTTATCTGGCGGGAGGGCCTACAATGAGCAGTTCTTC.